Presented here are 18 T cell receptor beta chains from one specimen sequenced in a study of T-cell memory formation after mild COVID-19 (dated by TCRdb to the early 2020s). Library preparation was by 5' RACE. The data were produced on an Illumina NovaSeq 6000. TCRdb's own reprocessing of the public reads used fastp at Q25 and MiXCR and kept productive beta chains. Here each entry gathers all rows of one CDR3 protein and keeps the most common genes and DNA. Here the sample has about 14,000 distinct CDR3 sequences; approximately 20% occur a single time. About half of the sample goes to the ten largest clones. The source material was PBMCs or a T cell subset sorted from them (not recorded which). Receptor source: an adult woman who had mild COVID-19 (a few samples of this study predate the infection). The sample titles of this study are shuffled in the database, so cell type and time point are left out; the donor was told from shared clones.

This clonotype was seen repeatedly, ten times or more. The chain recombines TRBV2 with TRBJ2-5; D remains unclear. The CDR3 extends over 17 amino acids. Trimming took off 6 bases at V and 2 bases at J, with 22 bases between the two ends. Germline V lookup: CDR1 SNHLY, CDR2 FYNNEI. The CDR3 loop reads CASRRDSYPRLQETQYF. DNA for the CDR3: TGTGCCAGCAGGCGAGACTCCTATCCAAGACTTCAAGAGACCCAGTACTTC.

V and J are TRBV24-1 and TRBJ1-2; 9 bases match TRBD1. V trimming: 3 bases; J trimming: 6 bases; junction bases outside the gene matches: 7. The CDR3 covers 15 residues. Germline V lookup: CDR1 KGHDR, CDR2 SFDVKD. This chain's CDR3 is CATSDPGQGSDGYTF. The CDR3, as DNA: TGTGCCACCAGTGATCCGGGACAGGGAAGTGATGGCTACACCTTC.

The table lists this clonotype with many counts. V and J are TRBV27 and TRBJ1-6; 7 nucleotides line up with TRBD1. Germline CDR1 reads MNHEY; CDR2 reads SMNVEV (reference sequence). The CDR3 runs 15 residues. V shed 5 bases and J 5 bases; nucleotides not matched to a gene: 6. The CDR3 loop reads CASSPWGQNNSPLHF. The CDR3 region has the DNA TGTGCCAGCAGTCCCTGGGGACAGAATAATTCACCCCTCCACTTT.

This clonotype was seen ten or more times. This chain joins TRBV11-2 and TRBJ1-2; D might be TRBD1 (5 bases). This CDR3 comprises 14 residues. CDR1 is SGHAT, CDR2 FQNNGV, per germline. The V and J ends lost 4 bases and 0 bases respectively, with 9 bases between them. The CDR3 reads CASSSHRTNYGYTF. As DNA, the CDR3 is TGTGCCAGCAGCTCACACAGGACTAACTATGGCTACACCTTC.

In its sample, this clonotype is medium-sized. The rearrangement links TRBV12-3 or TRBV12-4 to TRBJ2-1; the D gene is possibly TRBD2 (7 bases). V dropped 5 bases and J dropped 8 bases, with 19 bases sitting between them. CDR3 length equals 15 residues. The chain's CDR3 is CASSRLEGGMDEQFF. The CDR3 nucleotides read TGTGCCAGCAGTCGCCTAGAGGGGGGGATGGATGAGCAGTTCTTC.

This clonotype has ten or more counts. This chain uses TRBV10-3 with TRBJ1-5; possibly TRBD1 for D (5 bases). V was pared by 2 bases and J by 6 bases, with 14 bases between. This CDR3 is 15 amino acids long. Germline-derived CDR1 and CDR2 are ENHRY and SYGVKD. The CDR3 reads CAISEGKGQGQPQHF. In DNA form, the CDR3 reads TGTGCCATCAGTGAGGGGAAGGGCCAGGGTCAGCCCCAGCATTTT.

The sample holds many counts of this clonotype. This chain connects TRBV5-1 to TRBJ1-2; no clear D gene. Germline lookup yields CDR1 SGHRS and CDR2 YFSETQ. The CDR3 loop spans 13 amino acids. Trimming stripped 0 bases from V and 1 base from J, with 4 bases between. CDR3 sequence: CASSLDSNYGYTF. DNA of the CDR3: TGCGCCAGCAGCTTGGACAGTAACTATGGCTACACCTTC.

This clonotype was counted at least ten times. The chain employs TRBV12-3 or TRBV12-4 and TRBJ2-5; D could derive from TRBD1 or TRBD2 (6 bases each). The ends were cut back, 7 bases at V and 2 bases at J, with 17 bases in the middle. The CDR3 is 15 amino acids. The CDR3 loop reads CASTIQGGSQETQYF. The CDR3 DNA reads TGTGCCAGCACGATACAAGGGGGGAGTCAAGAGACCCAGTACTTC.

This clonotype was picked up many times. This rearrangement joins TRBV10-3 to TRBJ2-7; 8 nucleotides align to TRBD1. The CDR3 has 14 residues. Trimming cost V 3 bases and J 6 bases; bases outside gene matches: 7. The V gene's germline CDR1 is ENHRY and CDR2 SYGVKD. CDR3 sequence (DNA): TGTGCCATCAGTGAAGACAGGGGAAGGAGCGAGCAGTACTTC. Translation gives CAISEDRGRSEQYF.

This clonotype was recorded many times. This rearrangement joins TRBV4-1 to TRBJ1-1; D remains ambiguous. The CDR3 runs 14 residues. V lost 1 base, J lost 5 bases, and 11 bases lay in between. Germline-derived CDR1 and CDR2 are MGHRA and YSYEKL. This chain's CDR3 is CASSQASPVTEAFF. CDR3 in DNA: TGCGCCAGCAGCCAAGCTTCGCCTGTAACTGAAGCTTTCTTT.

The sample holds many counts of this clonotype. This chain links TRBV7-9 with TRBJ2-2; 8 bases map to TRBD2. Germline V CDR1 and CDR2: SEHNR, FQNEAQ (reference sequence). The CDR3 length is 16 residues. Trimming removed 4 bases from V and 7 bases from J; junction bases left unmatched: 11. The CDR3 DNA reads TGTGCCAGCAGCTCGGAACGGGAGGGCCTTGGCGGGGAGCTGTTTTTT. This gives the protein CASSSEREGLGGELFF.

The table lists this clonotype with many counts. The J gene is TRBJ2-3, the V gene TRBV5-1; 11 positions agree with TRBD2. The trim removed 0 bases at V and 4 bases at J, leaving 1 base unmatched. Germline loops: CDR1 SGHRS, CDR2 YFSETQ. This CDR3 spans 15 amino acids. CDR3 DNA sequence: TGCGCCAGCAGCTTGGTACTAGCGGGAGCAGATACGCAGTATTTT. Amino acids: CASSLVLAGADTQYF.

This clonotype was detected many times. The rearrangement uses TRBV24-1 and TRBJ2-5, with TRBD1 matching over 7 bases. The V segment lost 1 base and the J segment 1 base; nucleotides outside the gene matches: 5. CDR1 is KGHDR, CDR2 SFDVKD, per germline. The CDR3 extends over 16 amino acids. The CDR3 region is CATSDFGQEIQETQYF. The CDR3 DNA is TGTGCCACCAGTGATTTCGGACAGGAGATCCAAGAGACCCAGTACTTC.

There are many counts of this clonotype. This rearrangement joins TRBV10-3 to TRBJ1-1; D ambiguous. CDR3 size: 11 residues. The germline V and J ends were trimmed by 7 bases and 1 base, with 4 bases remaining between them. From germline, CDR1 is ENHRY and CDR2 SYGVKD. This chain's CDR3 is CAIKGNTEAFF. The CDR3 DNA reads as TGTGCCATCAAGGGGAACACTGAAGCTTTCTTT.

This clonotype was seen at least ten times. The rearrangement links TRBV29-1 to TRBJ1-4; tentative D call: TRBD1 (5 bases). V dropped 6 bases and J dropped 5 bases, with 19 bases sitting between them. CDR1 and CDR2 from the germline V gene are SQVTM and ANQGSEA. The CDR3 runs to 15 residues. CDR3 sequence: CSVQGGKAVNEKLFF. In nucleotides, the CDR3 is TGCAGCGTGCAGGGTGGGAAAGCGGTGAATGAAAAACTGTTTTTT. The full variable domain, in which reference TRBV29-1 and TRBJ1-4 provide the parts outside the CDR3, is SAVISQKPSRDICQRGTSLTIQCQVDSQVTMMFWYRQQPGQSLTLIATANQGSEATYESGFVIDKFPISRPNLTFSTLTVSNMSPEDSSIYLCSVQGGKAVNEKLFFGSGTQLSVL.

The chain is built from TRBV21-1 and TRBJ2-3. TRBV21-1 is a recognized pseudogene. This CDR3 contains 12 residues. This CDR3 reads CASSKHYCTQYF. CDR3 DNA: TGTGCCAGCAGCAAACACTACTGTACGCAGTATTTT.

This clonotype was seen ten or more times. The gene calls are TRBV7-9 and TRBJ1-1, with D uncertain. The CDR3 is made up of 13 amino acids. CDR1 is SEHNR and CDR2 is FQNEAQ in the germline V gene (reference sequence). Trimming took 6 bases from V and 1 from J, leaving 9 bases between them. The CDR3, as DNA: TGTGCCAGCAGAGGAGGCGGGAACACTGAAGCTTTCTTT. Amino acids: CASRGGGNTEAFF.

This clonotype was detected ten times or more. J is TRBJ2-7 and V is TRBV5-1; 12 positions agree with TRBD2. Germline CDR1 and CDR2: SGHRS and YFSETQ. V lost 3 bases, J lost 5 bases, and 3 bases stayed unmatched. This CDR3 is built from 14 residues. This chain's CDR3 is CASSWTSGAHEQYF. The DNA of the CDR3 is TGCGCCAGCAGCTGGACTAGCGGGGCACACGAGCAGTACTTC.